Included here is one T cell receptor beta chain sequence, with context. Per the germline V gene, CDR1 is DFQATT and CDR2 is SNEGSKA (reference sequence). Trimming left V 3 bases short and J 2 bases short, with 10 bases between. The CDR3 length is 13 residues. Repertoires were generated with immunoSEQ multiplex PCR, while TCRdb's copy carries only in-frame clones and drops some. The sample has 65,000 to 90,000 clones; about four fifths are singletons. This entry is derived from a study of blood T cell repertoires in COVID-19. At the level of the study: Nucleic acid was either cDNA or gDNA, and it came from T cells, B-cell-depleted T cells, or PBMCs.

This receptor was identified in a woman between 55 and 75 years old with acute or convalescent COVID-19. The V and J genes are TRBV20-1 and TRBJ1-1; a possible D gene is TRBD1 (5 bases). The sequenced sample consisted of peripheral blood. The CDR3 loop is CSASRGGNTEAFF. The CDR3 DNA follows: TGCAGTGCTAGTCGGGGGGGTAACACTGAAGCTTTCTTT.